This TCR beta chain was sequenced during a study of shared clonotypes between healthy human individuals. Study background: Per donor, three plates held CD4 naive cells, three held CD4 memory, two held CD8 naive and one held CD8 memory.

The CDR3 sequence is 17 residues long. Trimming took 4 bases from V and 4 from J; bases not matched to a gene: 13. Looked up from germline, CDR1 is SEHNR and CDR2 is FQNEAQ (reference sequence). Generated by immunoSEQ multiplex PCR, the TCRdb table keeps only in-frame clones and is missing some. This table has approximately 1.5 million clones, about 98.5% appearing once. This clone was seen just once. The chain couples TRBV7-9 to TRBJ2-3; TRBD2 matches 8 bases. The source material was naive CD4+ T cells sorted from blood. Subset given: CD45RA+ positively selected. This clonotype was obtained from a man under 40 in good health. CDR3 DNA: TGTGCCAGCAGCTCGATCCCCGGGAGGGTGTCTCCAGATACGCAGTATTTT. It codes for CASSSIPGRVSPDTQYF.